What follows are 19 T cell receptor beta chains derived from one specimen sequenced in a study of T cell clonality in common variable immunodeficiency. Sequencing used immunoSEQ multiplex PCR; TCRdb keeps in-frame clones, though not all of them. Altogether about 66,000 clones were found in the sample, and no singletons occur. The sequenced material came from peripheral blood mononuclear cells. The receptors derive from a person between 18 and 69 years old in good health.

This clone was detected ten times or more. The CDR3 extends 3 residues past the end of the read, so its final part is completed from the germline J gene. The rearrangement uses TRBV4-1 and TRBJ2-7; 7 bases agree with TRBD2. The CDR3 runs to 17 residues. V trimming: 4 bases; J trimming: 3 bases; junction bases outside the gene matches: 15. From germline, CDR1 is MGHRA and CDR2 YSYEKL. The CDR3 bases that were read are TGCGCCAGCAGCCCCGGACTTAGCGGGCCTTTACGCTACGAG. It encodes CASSPGLSGPLRYE. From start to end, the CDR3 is CASSPGLSGPLRYEQYF.

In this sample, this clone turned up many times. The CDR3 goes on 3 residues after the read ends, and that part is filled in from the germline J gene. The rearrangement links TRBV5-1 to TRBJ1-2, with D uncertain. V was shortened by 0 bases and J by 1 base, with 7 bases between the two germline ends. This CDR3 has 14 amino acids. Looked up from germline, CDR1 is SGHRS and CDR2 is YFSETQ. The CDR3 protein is CASSLAANNYGYTF. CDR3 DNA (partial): TGCGCCAGCAGCTTGGCAGCGAATAACTATGGC.

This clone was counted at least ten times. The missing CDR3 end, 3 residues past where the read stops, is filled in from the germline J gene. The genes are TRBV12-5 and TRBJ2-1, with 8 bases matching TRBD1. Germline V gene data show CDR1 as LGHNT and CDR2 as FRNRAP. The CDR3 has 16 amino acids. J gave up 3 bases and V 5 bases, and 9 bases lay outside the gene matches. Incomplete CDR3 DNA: TGTGCTAGTGGTCCCGGACAGGGAATATACTACAATGAG. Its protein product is CASGPGQGIYYNE. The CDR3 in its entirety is CASGPGQGIYYNEQFF.

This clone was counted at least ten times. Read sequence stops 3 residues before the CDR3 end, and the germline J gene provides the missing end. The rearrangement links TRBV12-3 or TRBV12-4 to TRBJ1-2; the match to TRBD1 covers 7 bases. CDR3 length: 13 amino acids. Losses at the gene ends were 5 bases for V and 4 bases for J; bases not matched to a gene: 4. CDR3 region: CASSRTGVYGYTF. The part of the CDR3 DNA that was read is TGTGCCAGCAGTCGGACAGGAGTCTATGGC.

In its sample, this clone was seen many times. This CDR3 reads CASSLGVGTNQPQHF. CDR3 DNA, as far as it was read: TGCGCCAGCAGCTTGGGTGTAGGGACTAATCAGCCC. V gene TRBV5-1 combines with J gene TRBJ1-5, with TRBD1 as a possible D gene (5 bases). The read terminates 3 residues before the CDR3 end, so the remaining end is supplied by the germline J gene. The CDR3 is made up of 15 amino acids. Germline V gene data show CDR1 as SGHRS and CDR2 as YFSETQ. Trimming left V 0 bases short and J 4 bases short, with 11 bases between. The full variable domain, rest sourced from reference TRBV5-1 and TRBJ1-5, is KAGVTQTPRYLIKTRGQQVTLSCSPISGHRSVSWYQQTPGQGLQFLFEYFSETQRNKGNFPGRFSGRQFSNSRSEMNVSTLELGDSALYLCASSLGVGTNQPQHFGDGTRLSIL.

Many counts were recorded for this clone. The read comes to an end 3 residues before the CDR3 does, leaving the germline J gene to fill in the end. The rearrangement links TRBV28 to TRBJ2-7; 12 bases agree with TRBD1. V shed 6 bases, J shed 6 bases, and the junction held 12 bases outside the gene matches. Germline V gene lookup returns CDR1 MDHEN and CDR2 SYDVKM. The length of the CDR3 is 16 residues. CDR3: CASRPYRDRGLREQYF. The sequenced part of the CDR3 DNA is TGTGCCAGCAGACCCTATAGGGACAGGGGGCTTCGCGAG.

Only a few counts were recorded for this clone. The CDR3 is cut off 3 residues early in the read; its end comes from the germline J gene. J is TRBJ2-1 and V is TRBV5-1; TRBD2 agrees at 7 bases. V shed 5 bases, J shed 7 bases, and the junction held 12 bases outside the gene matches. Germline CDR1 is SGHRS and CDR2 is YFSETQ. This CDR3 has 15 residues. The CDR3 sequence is CASSPGLVLRNEQFF. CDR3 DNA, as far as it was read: TGCGCCAGCAGTCCTGGACTAGTGTTACGGAATGAG.

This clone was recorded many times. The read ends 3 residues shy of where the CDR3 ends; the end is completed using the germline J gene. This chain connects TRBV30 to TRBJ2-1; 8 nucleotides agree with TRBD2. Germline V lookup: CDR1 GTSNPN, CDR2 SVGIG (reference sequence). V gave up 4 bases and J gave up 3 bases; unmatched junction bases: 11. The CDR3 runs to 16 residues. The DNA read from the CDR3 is TGTGCCTGGAAACGGACTGCTAGCGGGTACTACAATGAG. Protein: CAWKRTASGYYNE. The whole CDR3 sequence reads CAWKRTASGYYNEQFF.

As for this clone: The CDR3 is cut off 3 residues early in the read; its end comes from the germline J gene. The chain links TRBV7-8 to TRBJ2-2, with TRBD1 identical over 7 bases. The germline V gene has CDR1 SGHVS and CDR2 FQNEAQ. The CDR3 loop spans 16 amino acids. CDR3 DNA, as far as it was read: TGTGCCAGCAGCCCCGAGGGACAGCTGACTAATTCACCG. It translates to CASSPEGQLTNSP. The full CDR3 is CASSPEGQLTNSPLFF. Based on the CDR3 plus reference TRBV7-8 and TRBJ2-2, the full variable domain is GAGVSQSPRYKVAKRGQDVALRCDPISGHVSLFWYQQALGQGPEFLTYFQNEAQLDKSGLPSDRFFAERPEGSVSTLKIQRTQQEDSAVYLCASSPEGQLTNSPLFFGEGSRLTVL.

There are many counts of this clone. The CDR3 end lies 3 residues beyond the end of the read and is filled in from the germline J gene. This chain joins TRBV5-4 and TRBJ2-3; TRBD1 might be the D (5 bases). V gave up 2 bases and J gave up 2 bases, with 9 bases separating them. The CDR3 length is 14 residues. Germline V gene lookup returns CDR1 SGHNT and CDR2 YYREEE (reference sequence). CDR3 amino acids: CASSFREFTDTQYF. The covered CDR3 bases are TGTGCCAGCAGCTTCAGGGAATTCACAGATACG. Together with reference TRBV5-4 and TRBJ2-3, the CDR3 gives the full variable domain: ETGVTQSPTHLIKTRGQQVTLRCSSQSGHNTVSWYQQALGQGPQFIFQYYREEENGRGNFPPRFSGLQFPNYSSELNVNALELDDSALYLCASSFREFTDTQYFGPGTRLTVL.

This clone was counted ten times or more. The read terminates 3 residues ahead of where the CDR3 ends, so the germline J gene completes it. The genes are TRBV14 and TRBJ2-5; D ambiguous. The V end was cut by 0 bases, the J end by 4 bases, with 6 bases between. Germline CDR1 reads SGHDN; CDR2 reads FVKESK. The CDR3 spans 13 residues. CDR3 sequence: CASSQDRSETQYF. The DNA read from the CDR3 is TGTGCCAGCAGCCAAGACAGGTCAGAGACC.

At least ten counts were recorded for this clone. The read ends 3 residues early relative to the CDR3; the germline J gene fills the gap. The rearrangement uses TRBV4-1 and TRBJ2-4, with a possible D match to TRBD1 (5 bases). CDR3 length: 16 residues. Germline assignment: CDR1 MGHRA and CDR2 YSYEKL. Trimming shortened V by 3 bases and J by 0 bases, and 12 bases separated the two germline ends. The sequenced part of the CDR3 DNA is TGCGCCAGCAGCCAGACAGATACCATAGCCAAAAACATT. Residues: CASSQTDTIAKNI. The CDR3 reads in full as CASSQTDTIAKNIQYF.

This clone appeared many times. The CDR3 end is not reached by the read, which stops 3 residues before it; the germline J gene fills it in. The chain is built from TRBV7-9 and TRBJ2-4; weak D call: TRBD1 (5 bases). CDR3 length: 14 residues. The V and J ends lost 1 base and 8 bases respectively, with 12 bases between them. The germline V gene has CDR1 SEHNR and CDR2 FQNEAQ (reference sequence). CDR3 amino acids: CASSLDRQGDIQYF. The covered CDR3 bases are TGTGCCAGCAGCTTAGATCGGCAGGGCGACATT.

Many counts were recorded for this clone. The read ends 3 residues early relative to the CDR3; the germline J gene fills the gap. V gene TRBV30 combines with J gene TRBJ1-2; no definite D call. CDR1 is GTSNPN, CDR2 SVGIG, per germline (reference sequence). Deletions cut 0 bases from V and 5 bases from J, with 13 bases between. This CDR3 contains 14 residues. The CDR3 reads CAWSVGLAVYGYTF. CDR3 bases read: TGTGCCTGGAGTGTAGGTCTGGCAGTTTATGGC.

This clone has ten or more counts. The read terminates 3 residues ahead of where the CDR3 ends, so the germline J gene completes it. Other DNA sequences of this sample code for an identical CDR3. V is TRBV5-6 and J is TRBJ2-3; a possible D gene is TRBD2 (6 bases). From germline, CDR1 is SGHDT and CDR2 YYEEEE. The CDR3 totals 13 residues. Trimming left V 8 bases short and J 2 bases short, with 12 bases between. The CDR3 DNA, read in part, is TGTGCCAGTAGTCGGGACTTCACAGATACG. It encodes CASSRDFTDT. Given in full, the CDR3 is CASSRDFTDTQYF.

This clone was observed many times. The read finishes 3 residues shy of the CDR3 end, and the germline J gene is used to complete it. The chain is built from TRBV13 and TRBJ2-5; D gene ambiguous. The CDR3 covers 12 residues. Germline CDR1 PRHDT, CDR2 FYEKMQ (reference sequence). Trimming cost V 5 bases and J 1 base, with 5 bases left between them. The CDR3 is CASSIFQETQYF. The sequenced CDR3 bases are TGTGCCAGCAGCATCTTCCAAGAGACC.

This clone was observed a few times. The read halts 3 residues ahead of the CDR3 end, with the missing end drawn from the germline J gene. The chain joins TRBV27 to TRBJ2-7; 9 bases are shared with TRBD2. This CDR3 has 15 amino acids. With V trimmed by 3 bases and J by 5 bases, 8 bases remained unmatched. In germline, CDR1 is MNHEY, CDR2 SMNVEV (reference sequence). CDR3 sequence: CASSFRPAGGNEQYF. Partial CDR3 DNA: TGTGCCAGCAGTTTCAGGCCAGCGGGAGGCAACGAG.

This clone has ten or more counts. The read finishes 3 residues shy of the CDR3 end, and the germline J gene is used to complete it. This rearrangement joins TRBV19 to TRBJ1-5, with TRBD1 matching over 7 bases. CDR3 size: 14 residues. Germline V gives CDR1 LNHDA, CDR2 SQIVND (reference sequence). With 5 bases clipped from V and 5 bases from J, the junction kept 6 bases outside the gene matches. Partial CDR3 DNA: TGTGCCAGTAGTCCTCGACAGGGCGATCAGCCC. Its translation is CASSPRQGDQP. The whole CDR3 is CASSPRQGDQPQHF.

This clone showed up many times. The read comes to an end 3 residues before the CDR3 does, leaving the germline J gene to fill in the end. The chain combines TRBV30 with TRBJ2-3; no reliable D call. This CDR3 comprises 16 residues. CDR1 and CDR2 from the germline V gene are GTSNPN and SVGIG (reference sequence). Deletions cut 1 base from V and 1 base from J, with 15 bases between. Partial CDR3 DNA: TGTGCCTGGAGTGAGGGCCACCCCGCTGGCACAGATACG. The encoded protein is CAWSEGHPAGTDT. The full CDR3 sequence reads CAWSEGHPAGTDTQYF.